This TCR beta chain was documented in a study of molecular identifiers for immune sequencing clone quantification. Study as a whole: Replicate experiments divided RNA from about 19,000 or 110,000 naive CD8 cells into five parts and sequenced four.

Naive CD8 T cells were sorted as CD8+CD4-CCR7+CD45RA+. J lost 3 bases, V lost 2 bases, and 9 bases had no gene match. Germline CDR1 reads DFQATT; CDR2 reads SNEGSKA (reference sequence). The CDR3 has 15 residues. It was with previously described methods and listed TCR primers that bulk TCR libraries were made. TCRdb re-analysed the PCR reads in MiXCR, keeping a single row per CDR3 protein. Counted here are approximately 590,000 distinct CDR3 sequences, about 25% occurring once; the ten biggest clones make up 0.7% to 0.95%. The chain employs TRBV20-1 and TRBJ2-7; 8 bases match TRBD2. The receptor was derived from a human donor in good health. Some libraries in this study had Jurkat cell RNA spiked in. The specimen sequenced was naive CD8+ T cells from blood, with Jurkat cell RNA spiked in. Documented subset: FACS-sorted CD8+CD4-CCR7+CD45RA+ naive T cells. This CDR3 reads CSARPIAGPDYEQYF. CDR3 bases: TGCAGTGCTAGACCTATAGCGGGGCCTGACTACGAGCAGTACTTC.